This TCR beta chain was sequenced in a study of shared clonotypes between healthy human individuals. TCRdb's table, derived via immunoSEQ multiplex PCR, lists solely in-frame clones and lacks some. The sample has fewer than 3 million clones, around 93% seen once. Sequenced sample: naive CD4+ T cells from PBMCs. Indicated subset: CD45RA+ positively selected. The clonotype originates from a man younger than 35 in good health. Some clones in this sample may be carry-over from other donors' samples.

CDR3 DNA: TGTGCCAGCAGCTTAGCGTCGGCCGGGACACCTTATGGCTACACCTTC. It encodes CASSLASAGTPYGYTF. V gene TRBV7-9 combines with J gene TRBJ1-2, with D possibly TRBD1 on 6 matching bases. CDR3 length: 16 residues. CDR1 is SEHNR, CDR2 FQNEAQ, per germline (reference sequence). V lost 0 bases, J lost 5 bases, and 16 bases lay in between.